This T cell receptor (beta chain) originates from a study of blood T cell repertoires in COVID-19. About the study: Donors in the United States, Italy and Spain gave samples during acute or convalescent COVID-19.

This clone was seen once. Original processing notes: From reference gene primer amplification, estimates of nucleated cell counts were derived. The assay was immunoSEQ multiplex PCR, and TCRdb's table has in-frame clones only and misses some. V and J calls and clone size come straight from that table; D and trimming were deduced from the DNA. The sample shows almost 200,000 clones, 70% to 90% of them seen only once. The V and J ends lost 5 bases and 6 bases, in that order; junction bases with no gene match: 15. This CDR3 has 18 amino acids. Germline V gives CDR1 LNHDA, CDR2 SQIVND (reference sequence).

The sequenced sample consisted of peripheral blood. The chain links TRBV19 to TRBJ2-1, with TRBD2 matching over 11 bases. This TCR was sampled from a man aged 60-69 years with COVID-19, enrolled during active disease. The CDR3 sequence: CASSDDRVASGRPNEQFF. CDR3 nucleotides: TGTGCCAGTAGTGACGACAGGGTGGCTAGCGGGAGGCCCAATGAGCAGTTCTTC. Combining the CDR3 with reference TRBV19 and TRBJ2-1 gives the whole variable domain DGGITQSPKYLFRKEGQNVTLSCEQNLNHDAMYWYRQDPGQGLRLIYYSQIVNDFQKGDIAEGYSVSREKKESFPLTVTSAQKNPTAFYLCASSDDRVASGRPNEQFFGPGTRLTVL.